This T cell receptor beta chain appears in the sequencing data of a study of blood T cell repertoires in COVID-19. There are 16 residues in the CDR3. From germline, CDR1 is LNHDA and CDR2 SQIVND (reference sequence). The V gene end was trimmed by 5 bases and the J gene end by 4 bases; junction bases not matched to a gene: 9. This table comes from immunoSEQ multiplex PCR, and its TCRdb copy is limited to in-frame clones, with some not included. The sample lists about 140,000 clones, around four fifths occurring once. The sample comprised PBMCs or T cells enriched from blood (not recorded which). This TCR came from a man between 65 and 85 years old who had been exposed to COVID-19. The V and J genes are TRBV19 and TRBJ2-1, with TRBD1 identical over 9 bases. CDR3 region: CASSLQGAFPYNEQFF. The CDR3, as DNA: TGTGCCAGTAGTCTACAGGGGGCTTTTCCTTACAATGAGCAGTTCTTC.